These 12 T cell receptor beta chains were all obtained from the same sample, sequenced in a study of cytomegalovirus exposure and HLA in healthy donors. The PCR used 60 Vbeta and 13 Jbeta primers. The data were produced by immunoSEQ multiplex PCR, yet TCRdb's version contains in-frame clones alone and is incomplete. The table includes roughly 180,000 clones, just under 80% detected once. The sample was PBMCs. The receptors come from a woman in her forties or fifties in good health and CMV-seropositive.

The CDR3 DNA reads TGTGCCAGCTCTTTTGGAGTCCTGAACACTGAAGCTTTCTTT. Encoded protein: CASSFGVLNTEAFF. The chain is built from TRBV18 and TRBJ1-1, with D hard to call. From germline, CDR1 is KGHSH and CDR2 LQKENI. The length of the CDR3 is 14 residues. Trimming left V 6 bases short and J 0 bases short, with 11 bases between.

The V and J genes are TRBV15 and TRBJ2-7; 9 positions match TRBD2. This CDR3 is built from 15 residues. CDR1 is LNHNV, CDR2 YYDKDF, per germline (reference sequence). J was trimmed by 5 bases and V by 5 bases; bases with no gene match: 10. CDR3 sequence (DNA): TGTGCCACCAGCGTCTCCGGGACTAGCTATCACGAGCAGTACTTC. Its translation: CATSVSGTSYHEQYF.

This clone was seen a single time. DNA of the CDR3: TGTGCCAGCACCCCAGGGGGCTTCGGGCAGCCCCAGCATTTT. Translated: CASTPGGFGQPQHF. This chain connects TRBV6-5 to TRBJ1-5; 8 nucleotides agree with TRBD1. Trimming cost V 7 bases and J 7 bases; bases outside gene matches: 9. Germline V lookup: CDR1 MNHEY, CDR2 SVGAGI. The CDR3 has 14 residues.

The chain is built from TRBV5-5 and TRBJ2-5; D is unresolved. The CDR3 is 15 amino acids. Germline-derived CDR1 and CDR2 are SGHKS and YYEKEE (reference sequence). V lost 1 base, J lost 0 bases, and 10 bases lay in between. The CDR3 region is CASSLTAEYQETQYF. The CDR3 bases are TGTGCCAGCAGCTTGACAGCCGAGTACCAAGAGACCCAGTACTTC.

The V gene is TRBV5-1, the J gene TRBJ2-5; D ambiguous. V was cut by 3 bases and J by 5 bases, with 11 bases left in between. Germline CDR1 and CDR2: SGHRS and YFSETQ. The CDR3 length is 13 residues. The CDR3 coding sequence is TGCGCCAGCAGCTATCGGGTTGGGGAGACCCAGTACTTC. Translating it yields CASSYRVGETQYF.

The rearrangement joins TRBV6-6 to TRBJ1-5; 8 nucleotides align to TRBD1. Germline CDR1 MNHNY, CDR2 SVGAGI (reference sequence). V lost 6 bases, J lost 0 bases, and 4 bases stayed unmatched. The CDR3 spans 15 residues. The CDR3, as DNA: TGTGCCAGCAGGCGCGACAGGGGTAGCAATCAGCCCCAGCATTTT. Its translation is CASRRDRGSNQPQHF.

V and J are TRBV7-2 and TRBJ2-3; 8 bases agree with TRBD1. The CDR3 spans 14 residues. V dropped 3 bases and J dropped 4; count of bases not matched to a gene: 3. Germline CDR1 is SGHTA and CDR2 is FQGNSA. This chain's CDR3 is CASSLAGGADTQYF. DNA for the CDR3: TGTGCCAGCAGCTTGGCAGGGGGCGCAGATACGCAGTATTTT.

J is TRBJ1-2 and V is TRBV27; tentatively, D is TRBD1 (5 bases). CDR3 length: 13 amino acids. Looked up from germline, CDR1 is MNHEY and CDR2 is SMNVEV (reference sequence). V lost 6 bases to trimming and J lost 6 bases, with 14 bases between them. The CDR3 region has the DNA TGTGCCAGCAGCCCCGGGTCAGGGCATGGCTACACCTTC. This sequence encodes CASSPGSGHGYTF.

The chain links TRBV18 to TRBJ1-1; D not resolved. This CDR3 has 12 residues. Trimming took off 6 bases at V and 11 bases at J, with 16 bases between the two ends. Germline lookup yields CDR1 KGHSH and CDR2 LQKENI. Written as DNA, the CDR3 is TGTGCCAGCTCCGTTTCAGCCCGGGAGGCTTTCTTT. The encoded protein is CASSVSAREAFF.

This clone has just a few counts. This chain joins TRBV30 and TRBJ1-1, with 7 bases lining up with TRBD1. The germline V gene has CDR1 GTSNPN and CDR2 SVGIG (reference sequence). This CDR3 region has 14 residues. J was trimmed by 0 bases and V by 1 base; bases with no gene match: 2. This CDR3 is CAWSGGTVNTEAFF. CDR3 coding DNA: TGTGCCTGGAGTGGCGGGACAGTGAACACTGAAGCTTTCTTT.

The CDR3 sequence is CASSGDRLSNSPLHF. Written as DNA, the CDR3 is TGTGCCAGCAGTGGGGACAGGCTTTCAAATTCACCCCTCCACTTT. The rearrangement joins TRBV2 to TRBJ1-6; 8 nucleotides line up with TRBD1. CDR3 length equals 15 residues. V gave up 4 bases and J gave up 7 bases; unmatched junction bases: 6. The germline CDR1 and CDR2 sequences are SNHLY and FYNNEI.

The rearrangement links TRBV30 to TRBJ2-7, with D perhaps TRBD1 (5 bases). CDR3 size: 14 residues. The V gene lost 0 bases and the J gene lost 5 bases, with 14 bases spanning the gap. The germline V gene has CDR1 GTSNPN and CDR2 SVGIG (reference sequence). The CDR3 DNA reads as TGTGCCTGGAGTGTTAATAGGGGTTCTCACGAGCAGTACTTC. Protein: CAWSVNRGSHEQYF.